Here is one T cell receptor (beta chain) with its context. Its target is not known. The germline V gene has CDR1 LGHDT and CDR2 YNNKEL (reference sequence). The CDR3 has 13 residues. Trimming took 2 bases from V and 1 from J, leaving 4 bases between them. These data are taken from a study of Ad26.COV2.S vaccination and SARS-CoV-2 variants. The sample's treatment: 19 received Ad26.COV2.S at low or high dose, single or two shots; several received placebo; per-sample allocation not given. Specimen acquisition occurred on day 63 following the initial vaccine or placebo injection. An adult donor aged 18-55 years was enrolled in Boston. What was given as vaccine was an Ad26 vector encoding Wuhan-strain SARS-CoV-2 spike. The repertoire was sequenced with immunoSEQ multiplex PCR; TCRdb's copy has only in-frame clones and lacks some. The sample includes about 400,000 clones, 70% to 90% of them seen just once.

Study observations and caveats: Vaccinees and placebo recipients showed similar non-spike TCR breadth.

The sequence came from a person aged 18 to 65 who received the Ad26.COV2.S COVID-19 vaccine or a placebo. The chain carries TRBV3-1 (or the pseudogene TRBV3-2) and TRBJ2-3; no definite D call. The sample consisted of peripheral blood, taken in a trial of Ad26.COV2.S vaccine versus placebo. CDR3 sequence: CASSQLGTDTQYF. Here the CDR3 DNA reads TGTGCCAGCAGCCAACTAGGCACAGATACGCAGTATTTT.